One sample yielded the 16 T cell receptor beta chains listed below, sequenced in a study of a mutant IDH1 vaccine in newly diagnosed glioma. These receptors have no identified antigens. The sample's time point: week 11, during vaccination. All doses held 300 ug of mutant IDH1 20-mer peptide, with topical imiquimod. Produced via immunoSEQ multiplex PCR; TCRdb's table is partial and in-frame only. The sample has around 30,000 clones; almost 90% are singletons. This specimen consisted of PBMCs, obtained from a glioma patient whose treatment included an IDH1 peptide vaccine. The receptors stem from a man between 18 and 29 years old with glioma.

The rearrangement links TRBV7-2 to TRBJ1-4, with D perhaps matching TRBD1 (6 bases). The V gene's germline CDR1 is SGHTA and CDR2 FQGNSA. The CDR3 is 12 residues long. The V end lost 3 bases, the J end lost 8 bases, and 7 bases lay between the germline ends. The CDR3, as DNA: TGTGCCAGCAGCTTCGACAGGGAAAAACTGTTTTTT. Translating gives CASSFDREKLFF. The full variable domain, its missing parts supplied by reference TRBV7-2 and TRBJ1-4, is GAGVSQSPSNKVTEKGKDVELRCDPISGHTALYWYRQSLGQGLEFLIYFQGNSAPDKSGLPSDRFSAERTGGSVSTLTIQRTQQEDSAVYLCASSFDREKLFFGSGTQLSVL.

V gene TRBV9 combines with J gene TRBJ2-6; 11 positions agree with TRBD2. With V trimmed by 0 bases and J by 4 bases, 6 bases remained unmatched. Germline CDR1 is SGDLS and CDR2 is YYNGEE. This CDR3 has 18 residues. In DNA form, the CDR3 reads TGTGCCAGCAGCGTAGGGGCTAGCGGGAGGTCAGGGGCCAACGTCCTGACTTTC. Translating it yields CASSVGASGRSGANVLTF. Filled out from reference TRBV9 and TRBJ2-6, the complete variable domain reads DSGVTQTPKHLITATGQRVTLRCSPRSGDLSVYWYQQSLDQGLQFLIQYYNGEERAKGNILERFSAQQFPDLHSELNLSSLELGDSALYFCASSVGASGRSGANVLTFGAGSRLTVL.

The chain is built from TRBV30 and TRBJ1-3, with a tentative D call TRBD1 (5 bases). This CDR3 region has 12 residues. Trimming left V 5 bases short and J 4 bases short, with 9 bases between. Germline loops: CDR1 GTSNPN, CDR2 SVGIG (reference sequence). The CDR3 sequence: CAWGGLGNTIYF. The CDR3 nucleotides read TGTGCCTGGGGGGGATTGGGAAACACCATATATTTT. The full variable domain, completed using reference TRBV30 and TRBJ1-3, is SQTIHQWPATLVQPVGSPLSLECTVEGTSNPNLYWYRQAAGRGLQLLFYSVGIGQISSEVPQNLSASRPQDRQFILSSKKLLLSDSGFYLCAWGGLGNTIYFGEGSWLTVV.

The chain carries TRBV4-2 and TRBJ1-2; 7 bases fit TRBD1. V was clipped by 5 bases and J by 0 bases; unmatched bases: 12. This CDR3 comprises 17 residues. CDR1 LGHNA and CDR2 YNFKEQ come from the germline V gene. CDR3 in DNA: TGTGCCAGCAGCGCCAAGGGCAGGGGGATGGCTAACTATGGCTACACCTTC. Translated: CASSAKGRGMANYGYTF.

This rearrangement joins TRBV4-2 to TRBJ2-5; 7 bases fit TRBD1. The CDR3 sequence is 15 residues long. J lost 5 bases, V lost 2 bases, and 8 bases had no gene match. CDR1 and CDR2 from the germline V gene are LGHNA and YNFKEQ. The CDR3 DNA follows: TGTGCCAGCAGCCAAACCGACAGGGTGGGGGAGACCCAGTACTTC. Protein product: CASSQTDRVGETQYF.

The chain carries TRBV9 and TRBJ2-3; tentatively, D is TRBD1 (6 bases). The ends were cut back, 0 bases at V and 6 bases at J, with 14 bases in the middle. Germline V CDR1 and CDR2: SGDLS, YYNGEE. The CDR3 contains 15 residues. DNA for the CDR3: TGTGCCAGCAGCGTAGTGGCAGCCCAGGGGGATACGCAGTATTTT. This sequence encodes CASSVVAAQGDTQYF.

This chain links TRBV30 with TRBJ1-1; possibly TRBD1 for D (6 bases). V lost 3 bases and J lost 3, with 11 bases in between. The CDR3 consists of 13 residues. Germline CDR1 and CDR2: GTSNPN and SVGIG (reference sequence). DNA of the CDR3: TGTGCCTGGAGCGGGGGGGCGGACACTGAAGCTTTCTTT. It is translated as CAWSGGADTEAFF. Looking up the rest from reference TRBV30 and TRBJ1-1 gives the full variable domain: SQTIHQWPATLVQPVGSPLSLECTVEGTSNPNLYWYRQAAGRGLQLLFYSVGIGQISSEVPQNLSASRPQDRQFILSSKKLLLSDSGFYLCAWSGGADTEAFFGQGTRLTVV.

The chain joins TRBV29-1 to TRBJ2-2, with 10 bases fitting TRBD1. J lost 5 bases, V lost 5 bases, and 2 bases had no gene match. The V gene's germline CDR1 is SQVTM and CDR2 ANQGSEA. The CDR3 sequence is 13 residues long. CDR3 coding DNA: TGCAGCGTTCGGGGACAGGGGACCGGGGAGCTGTTTTTT. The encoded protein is CSVRGQGTGELFF.

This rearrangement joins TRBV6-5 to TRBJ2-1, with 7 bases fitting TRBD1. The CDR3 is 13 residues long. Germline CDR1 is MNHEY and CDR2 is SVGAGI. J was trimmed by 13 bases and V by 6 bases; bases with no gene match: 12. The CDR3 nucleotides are TGTGCCAGCAGCCTAGCCGGGACAGATAAACAGTTCTTC. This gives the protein CASSLAGTDKQFF.

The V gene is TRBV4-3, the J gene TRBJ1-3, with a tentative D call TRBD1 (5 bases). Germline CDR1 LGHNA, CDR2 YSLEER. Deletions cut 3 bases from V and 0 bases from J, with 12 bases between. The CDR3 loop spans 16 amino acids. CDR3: CASSHGDPDSGNTIYF. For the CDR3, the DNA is TGCGCCAGCAGCCACGGGGACCCCGACTCTGGAAACACCATATATTTT.

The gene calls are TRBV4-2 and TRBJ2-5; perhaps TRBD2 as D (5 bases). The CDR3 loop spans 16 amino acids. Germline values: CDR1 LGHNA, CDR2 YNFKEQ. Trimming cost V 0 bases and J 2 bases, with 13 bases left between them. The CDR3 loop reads CASSQDGRGSQETQYF. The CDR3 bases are TGTGCCAGCAGCCAAGATGGCCGGGGTTCTCAAGAGACCCAGTACTTC.

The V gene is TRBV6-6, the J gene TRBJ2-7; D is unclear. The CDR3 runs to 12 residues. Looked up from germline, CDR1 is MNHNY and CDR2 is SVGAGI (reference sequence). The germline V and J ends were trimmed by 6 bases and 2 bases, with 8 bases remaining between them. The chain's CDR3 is CASSNGPYEQYF. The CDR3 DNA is TGTGCCAGCAGCAATGGGCCCTACGAGCAGTACTTC.

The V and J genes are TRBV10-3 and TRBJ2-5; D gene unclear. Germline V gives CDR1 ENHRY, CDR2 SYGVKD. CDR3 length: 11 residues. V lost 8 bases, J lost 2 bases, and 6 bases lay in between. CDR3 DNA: TGTGCCATCGGGCAGCAAGAGACCCAGTACTTC. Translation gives CAIGQQETQYF.

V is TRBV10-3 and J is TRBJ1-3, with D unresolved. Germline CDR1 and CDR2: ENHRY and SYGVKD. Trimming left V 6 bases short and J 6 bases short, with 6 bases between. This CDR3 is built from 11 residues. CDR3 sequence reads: CAISRQNTIYF. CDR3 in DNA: TGTGCCATCAGCCGACAAAACACCATATATTTT.

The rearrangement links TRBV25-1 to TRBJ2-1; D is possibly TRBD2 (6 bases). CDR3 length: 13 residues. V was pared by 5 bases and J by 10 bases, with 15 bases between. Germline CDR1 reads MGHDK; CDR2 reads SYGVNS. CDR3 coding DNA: TGTGCCAGCAGTACACCGGGACTCACAGAGCAGTTCTTC. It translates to CASSTPGLTEQFF. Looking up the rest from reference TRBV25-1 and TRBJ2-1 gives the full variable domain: EADIYQTPRYLVIGTGKKITLECSQTMGHDKMYWYQQDPGMELHLIHYSYGVNSTEKGDLSSESTVSRIRTEHFPLTLESARPSHTSQYLCASSTPGLTEQFFGPGTRLTVL.

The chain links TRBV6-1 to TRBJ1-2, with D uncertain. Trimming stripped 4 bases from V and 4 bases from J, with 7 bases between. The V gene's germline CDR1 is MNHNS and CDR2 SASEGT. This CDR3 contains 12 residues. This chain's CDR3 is CASSVGGYGYTF. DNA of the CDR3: TGTGCCAGCAGTGTGGGAGGCTATGGCTACACCTTC.